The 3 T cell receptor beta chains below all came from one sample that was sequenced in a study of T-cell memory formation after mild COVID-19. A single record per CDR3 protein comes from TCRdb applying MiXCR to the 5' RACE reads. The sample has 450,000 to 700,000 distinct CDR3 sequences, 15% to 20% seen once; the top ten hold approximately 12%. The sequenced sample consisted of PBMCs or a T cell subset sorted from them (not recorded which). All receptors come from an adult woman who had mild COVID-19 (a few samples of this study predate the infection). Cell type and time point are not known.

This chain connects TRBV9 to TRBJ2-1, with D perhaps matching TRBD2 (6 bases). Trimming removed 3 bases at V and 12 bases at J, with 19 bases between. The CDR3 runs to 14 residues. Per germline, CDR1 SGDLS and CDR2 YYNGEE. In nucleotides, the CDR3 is TGTGCCAGCAGCGAGGACGGGGAGGAAGGTTGGCAGTTCTTC. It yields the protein CASSEDGEEGWQFF.

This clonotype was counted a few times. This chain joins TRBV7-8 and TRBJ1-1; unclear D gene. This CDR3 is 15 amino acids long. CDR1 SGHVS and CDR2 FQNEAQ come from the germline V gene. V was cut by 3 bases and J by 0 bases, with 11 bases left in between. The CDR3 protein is CASSFAKLLNTEAFF. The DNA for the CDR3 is TGTGCCAGCAGCTTTGCGAAGCTTTTGAACACTGAAGCTTTCTTT.

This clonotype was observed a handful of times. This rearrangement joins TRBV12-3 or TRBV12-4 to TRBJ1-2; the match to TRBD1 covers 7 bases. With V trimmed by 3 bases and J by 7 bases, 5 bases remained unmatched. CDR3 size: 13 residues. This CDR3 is CASSFGDSTGYTF. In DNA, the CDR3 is TGTGCCAGCAGTTTCGGGGACAGCACTGGCTACACCTTC.